This TCR beta chain was obtained from a study of blood T cell repertoires in COVID-19. On the study more broadly: The samples span acute and convalescent COVID-19 from the United States, Italy and Spain. The cDNA or gDNA used as material had been derived from T cells, B-cell-depleted T cells, or PBMCs.

Repertoires were generated with immunoSEQ multiplex PCR, while TCRdb's copy carries only in-frame clones and drops some. The table lists 120,000 or so clones, around 81% of them singletons. Germline V gives CDR1 SGHDN, CDR2 FVKESK. The germline V and J ends were trimmed by 5 bases and 9 bases, with 8 bases remaining between them. The CDR3 loop spans 11 amino acids. This TCR was sampled from a man between 60 and 75 years old with acute or convalescent COVID-19. The sequencing sample was made of peripheral blood. This rearrangement joins TRBV14 to TRBJ2-1; a possible D gene is TRBD1 (5 bases). CDR3 loop: CASSTRGEQFF. The CDR3, as DNA: TGTGCCAGCAGCACAAGGGGTGAGCAGTTCTTC. Full variable domain (rest looked up from reference TRBV14 and TRBJ2-1): EAGVTQFPSHSVIEKGQTVTLRCDPISGHDNLYWYRRVMGKEIKFLLHFVKESKQDESGMPNNRFLAERTGGTYSTLKVQPAELEDSGVYFCASSTRGEQFFGPGTRLTVL.